Following are 20 T cell receptor beta chains from one sample sequenced in a study of T-cell reconstitution after alpha-beta-depleted transplantation in children. Unique molecular identifiers featured in how the TCRbeta library was prepared. Using its own MiXCR run on the PCR reads, TCRdb lists one record per CDR3 protein. The table lists 330,000 or so distinct CDR3 sequences, 10% of them singletons. The sample here was PBMCs from the stem cell graft donor, taken from the stem cell graft. The receptors originated from a human donor who donated a stem cell graft to a child with acute lymphoblastic leukemia.

The genes are TRBV5-1 and TRBJ2-1, with 8 bases that match TRBD2. The CDR3 consists of 21 residues. Germline CDR1 reads SGHRS; CDR2 reads YFSETQ. Germline trimming cut 0 bases from V and 0 bases from J; bases unmatched to any gene: 17. The CDR3 spells CASSLGLGLASVRSSYNEQFF. DNA for the CDR3: TGCGCCAGCAGCTTGGGCCTTGGACTAGCCAGCGTCAGGAGCTCCTACAATGAGCAGTTCTTC.

This clonotype was detected ten times or more. A read error may produce the germline difference seen at one junction end. This chain connects TRBV7-7 to TRBJ2-3; D is possibly TRBD1 (5 bases). This CDR3 spans 15 amino acids. Germline values: CDR1 SSHAT, CDR2 FNYEAQ (reference sequence). The CDR3 sequence is CASSSGHQGTDTQYF. CDR3 sequence (DNA): TGTGCTAGCAGCTCCGGACACCAGGGCACAGATACGCAGTATTTT.

Concerning this clonotype itself: At one boundary the junction diverges from the germline segment, which might be a read error. V and J are TRBV4-1 and TRBJ1-2; D remains ambiguous. Germline CDR1 and CDR2: MGHRA and YSYEKL. The CDR3 totals 15 residues. CDR3 coding DNA: TGCGCCAGCAGCCAAGCCTACCAAGTGAACTATGGCCACACCTTC. Translating it yields CASSQAYQVNYGHTF.

This clonotype was recorded many times. The chain has TRBV28 and TRBJ2-2; 10 bases fit TRBD2. Looked up from germline, CDR1 is MDHEN and CDR2 is SYDVKM. CDR3 length: 14 amino acids. V gave up 7 bases and J gave up 4 bases; unmatched junction bases: 3. For the CDR3, the DNA is TGTGCCAGCACTAGCGGGAGTAGCACCGGGGAGCTGTTTTTT. This sequence encodes CASTSGSSTGELFF.

This chain uses TRBV5-6 with TRBJ2-6, with 7 bases matching TRBD1. After removal of 6 bases from V and 0 bases from J, the junction contained 9 bases not matched to a gene. The CDR3 extends over 17 amino acids. The germline gives CDR1 SGHDT, CDR2 YYEEEE. CDR3 DNA: TGTGCCAGCACCCTTCCGACAGGGATCTCTGGGGCCAACGTCCTGACTTTC. This translates into CASTLPTGISGANVLTF. The variable domain in full, with the rest retrieved from reference TRBV5-6 and TRBJ2-6, is DAGVTQSPTHLIKTRGQQVTLRCSPKSGHDTVSWYQQALGQGPQFIFQYYEEEERQRGNFPDRFSGHQFPNYSSELNVNALLLGDSALYLCASTLPTGISGANVLTFGAGSRLTVL.

This clonotype was observed a few times. The V and J genes are TRBV29-1 and TRBJ2-5; 7 positions match TRBD2. This CDR3 spans 14 amino acids. Losses at the gene ends were 3 bases for V and 6 bases for J; bases not matched to a gene: 10. Germline CDR1 SQVTM, CDR2 ANQGSEA. CDR3 loop: CSVEKARTSQTQYF. In nucleotides, the CDR3 is TGCAGCGTTGAGAAAGCTAGGACTAGTCAGACCCAGTACTTC. The full variable domain, with the rest looked up from reference TRBV29-1 and TRBJ2-5, is SAVISQKPSRDICQRGTSLTIQCQVDSQVTMMFWYRQQPGQSLTLIATANQGSEATYESGFVIDKFPISRPNLTFSTLTVSNMSPEDSSIYLCSVEKARTSQTQYFGPGTRLLVL.

The table lists this clonotype with a few counts. This chain connects TRBV24-1 to TRBJ2-7; TRBD1 might be the D (6 bases). From germline, CDR1 is KGHDR and CDR2 SFDVKD. CDR3 size: 14 residues. The V end lost 4 bases, the J end lost 2 bases, and 11 bases lay between the germline ends. The CDR3 DNA is TGTGCCACCAGTGACACAGGGAATGCCTACGAGCAGTACTTC. Protein: CATSDTGNAYEQYF.

This clonotype was found many times. J is TRBJ2-1 and V is TRBV5-1, with 10 bases that match TRBD1. The V gene end was trimmed by 0 bases and the J gene end by 7 bases; junction bases not matched to a gene: 7. CDR3 length: 16 residues. Per the germline V gene, CDR1 is SGHRS and CDR2 is YFSETQ. CDR3 DNA sequence: TGCGCCAGCAGCTTGGATGGGACAGGGGAGTGGAATGAGCAGTTCTTC. It codes for CASSLDGTGEWNEQFF.

This clonotype was recorded a few times. V gene TRBV12-3 or TRBV12-4 combines with J gene TRBJ2-5, with a weak D call TRBD1 (6 bases). The CDR3 totals 16 residues. V lost 6 bases and J 0 bases, leaving 17 bases between the germline ends. The CDR3 loop reads CASSLSRTEYQETQYF. CDR3 nucleotides: TGTGCCAGCAGCCTCAGCCGGACAGAGTACCAAGAGACCCAGTACTTC.

Notes on this clonotype: A single base separates this from a much larger clone, so it may be a read error. The rearrangement links TRBV4-1 to TRBJ1-2, with 10 nucleotides matching TRBD1. J gave up 4 bases and V 7 bases, and 9 bases lay outside the gene matches. CDR3 length: 15 residues. Germline V gene sequence: CDR1 MGHRA, CDR2 YSYEKL. The DNA of the CDR3 is TGCGCCAGCACCCTCCGGACAGGGGGGCCCTATGGCTACACCTTC. It codes for CASTLRTGGPYGYTF.

On this clonotype itself: A much larger clone lies one base from this, so it may be a read error. The chain combines TRBV7-2 with TRBJ2-3; TRBD2 matches at 15 bases. From germline, CDR1 is SGHTA and CDR2 FQGNSA. After removal of 7 bases from V and 8 bases from J, the junction contained 10 bases not matched to a gene. This CDR3 has 16 residues. Written as DNA, the CDR3 is TGTGCCAGCAACCCCTCGGGACTAGCGGGAGGAACTACGCAGTATTTT. This gives the protein CASNPSGLAGGTTQYF. The variable domain in full, completed from reference TRBV7-2 and TRBJ2-3, reads GAGVSQSPSNKVTEKGKDVELRCDPISGHTALYWYRQSLGQGLEFLIYFQGNSAPDKSGLPSDRFSAERTGGSVSTLTIQRTQQEDSAVYLCASNPSGLAGGTTQYFGPGTRLTVL.

This rearrangement joins TRBV7-2 to TRBJ2-7, with 10 positions matching TRBD1. Germline V gene lookup returns CDR1 SGHTA and CDR2 FQGNSA. V trimming: 2 bases; J trimming: 6 bases; junction bases outside the gene matches: 4. The CDR3 covers 14 residues. The CDR3 DNA is TGTGCCAGCAGCTTACAGGGACAGGGGCTCGAGCAGTACTTC. Translating it yields CASSLQGQGLEQYF.

This clonotype has more than one count but fewer than ten. The V gene is TRBV5-1, the J gene TRBJ2-2, with TRBD1 matching 9 bases. CDR3 length: 15 amino acids. Trimming took 4 bases from V and 7 from J; bases not matched to a gene: 8. Looked up from germline, CDR1 is SGHRS and CDR2 is YFSETQ. The CDR3 DNA follows: TGCGCCAGCAGCCACCCGACAGGGGGGAGCGGGGAGCTGTTTTTT. Amino acids: CASSHPTGGSGELFF.

The chain has TRBV27 and TRBJ1-2, with 11 bases aligning to TRBD1. There are 14 residues in the CDR3. Germline V gene data show CDR1 as MNHEY and CDR2 as SMNVEV (reference sequence). The V segment lost 4 bases and the J segment 4 bases; nucleotides outside the gene matches: 2. CDR3: CASSSGTGGYGYTF. CDR3 nucleotide sequence: TGTGCCAGCAGTTCCGGGACAGGGGGCTATGGCTACACCTTC.

This clonotype came up many times. The genes are TRBV5-1 and TRBJ2-1; 7 nucleotides match TRBD2. The V and J ends lost 2 bases and 10 bases, in that order; junction bases with no gene match: 0. The length of the CDR3 is 11 residues. Germline V gene data show CDR1 as SGHRS and CDR2 as YFSETQ. The CDR3 sequence is CASSFGGEQFF. In DNA, the CDR3 is TGCGCCAGCAGCTTCGGGGGGGAGCAGTTCTTC.

This chain uses TRBV7-6 with TRBJ2-5, with TRBD1 as a possible D gene (6 bases). CDR1 SGHVS and CDR2 FNYEAQ come from the germline V gene. The CDR3 is 15 amino acids. V lost 4 bases, J lost 1 base, and 13 bases lay in between. Written as DNA, the CDR3 is TGTGCCAGCAGCTCGCCGTCCAGGGGCCAAGAGACCCAGTACTTC. Residues: CASSSPSRGQETQYF. The variable domain in full, with the rest retrieved from reference TRBV7-6 and TRBJ2-5, is GAGVSQSPRYKVTKRGQDVALRCDPISGHVSLYWYRQALGQGPEFLTYFNYEAQQDKSGLPNDRFSAERPEGSISTLTIQRTEQRDSAMYRCASSSPSRGQETQYFGPGTRLLVL.

This clonotype was observed many times. The chain joins TRBV11-2 to TRBJ2-5; D call uncertain. V dropped 5 bases and J dropped 2 bases, with 3 bases sitting between them. The germline CDR1 and CDR2 sequences are SGHAT and FQNNGV. The CDR3 spans 11 residues. DNA of the CDR3: TGTGCCAGCAGCGTTCAAGAGACCCAGTACTTC. This codes for CASSVQETQYF.

This clonotype was detected many times. This chain connects TRBV4-3 to TRBJ2-1; 12 bases map to TRBD2. This CDR3 region has 16 residues. Trimming cost V 0 bases and J 9 bases; bases outside gene matches: 6. CDR1 and CDR2 (germline): LGHNA, YSLEER. CDR3 bases: TGCGCCAGCAGCCAAGAGGCTAGCGGGAGGGCCGGTGAGCAGTTCTTC. Its protein product is CASSQEASGRAGEQFF.

This clonotype showed up just a few times. The chain has TRBV25-1 and TRBJ2-1; D is possibly TRBD1 or TRBD2 (5 bases each). The CDR3 loop spans 16 amino acids. V shed 1 base and J shed 7 bases, with 17 bases lying between them. The germline CDR1 and CDR2 sequences are MGHDK and SYGVNS. CDR3 sequence (DNA): TGTGCCAGCAGTGAATCGGGGCCTACCGGGTGGAATGAGCAGTTCTTC. Translated, it gives CASSESGPTGWNEQFF.

The V and J genes are TRBV27 and TRBJ1-2, with D unresolved. Germline values: CDR1 MNHEY, CDR2 SMNVEV (reference sequence). V lost 3 bases and J lost 4, with 15 bases in between. The CDR3 is made up of 15 amino acids. The CDR3 here is CASSLVGIPPYGYTF. The DNA of the CDR3 is TGTGCCAGCAGTTTGGTAGGGATACCACCCTATGGCTACACCTTC.